The T cell receptor (beta chain) described here comes from a study of shared clonotypes between healthy human individuals. This clone was picked up one time. This table comes from immunoSEQ multiplex PCR, and its TCRdb copy is limited to in-frame clones, with some not included. Among over a million clones listed, about 96% were seen once. Deletions cut 5 bases from V and 13 bases from J, with 18 bases between. This CDR3 comprises 13 residues. Germline CDR1 and CDR2: SNHLY and FYNNEI. The sequence was obtained from a man between 25 and 39 years old in good health. V and J are TRBV2 and TRBJ2-1, with D tentatively TRBD2 (6 bases). Sequences were obtained from naive CD4+ T cells sorted from blood. Subset meaning: CD45RA+ positively selected. Here the CDR3 reads CASSPTRERPQFF. In nucleotides, the CDR3 is TGTGCCAGCAGTCCCACCCGGGAGAGACCCCAGTTCTTC.